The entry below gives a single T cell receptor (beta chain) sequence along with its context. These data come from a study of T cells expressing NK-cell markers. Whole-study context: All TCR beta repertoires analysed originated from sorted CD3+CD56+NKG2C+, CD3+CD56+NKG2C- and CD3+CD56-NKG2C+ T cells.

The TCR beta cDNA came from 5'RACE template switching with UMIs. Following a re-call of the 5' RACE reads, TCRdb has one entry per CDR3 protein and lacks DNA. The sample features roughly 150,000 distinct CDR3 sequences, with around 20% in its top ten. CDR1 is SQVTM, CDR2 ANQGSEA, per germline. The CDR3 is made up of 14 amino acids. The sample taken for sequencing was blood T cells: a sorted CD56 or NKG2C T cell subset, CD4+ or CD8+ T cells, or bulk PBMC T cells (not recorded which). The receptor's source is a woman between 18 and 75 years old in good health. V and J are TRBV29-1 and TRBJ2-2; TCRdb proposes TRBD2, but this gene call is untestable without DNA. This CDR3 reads CSVELRVGTGELFF.